This T cell receptor beta chain was retrieved from a study of beta chain features in type 1 diabetes. Study-wide results and limits: A pattern of fewer insertions and more deletions at VDJ junctions was seen in type 1 diabetes patients.

Only a few counts were recorded for this clone. Its antigen is unidentified. Expressed TCRB transcripts were sequenced because the isolated RNA had all been reverse transcribed beforehand. Reads from naive, central memory and regulatory T cell samples averaged about 3.3 million. TCRdb's copy holds only in-frame clones and misses some; the assay was immunoSEQ multiplex PCR. There are approximately 140,000 clones in the sample; 6.9% occur only once, and about 1.3% lies in the top ten. CDR3 length: 11 amino acids. V lost 3 bases and J lost 8, with 9 bases in between. Germline CDR1 reads DFQATT; CDR2 reads SNEGSKA (reference sequence).

The origin of this receptor is a woman aged 25-40 years in good health. What was sequenced was central memory CD4+ T cells from blood. This chain uses TRBV20-1 with TRBJ2-3; no definite D call. CDR3 nucleotides: TGCAGTGCTAGTAAGTCGGGTACGCAGTATTTT. Its protein is CSASKSGTQYF.